Below, 5 T cell receptor beta chains from the same sample are listed, as sequenced in a study of blood T cell repertoires in COVID-19. Sequencing was performed with immunoSEQ multiplex PCR; in TCRdb, only in-frame clones are kept and a portion is missing. The table has some 70,000 clones, around 81% seen once. The sequenced material came from peripheral blood. The receptors were gathered from a woman aged 55-69 years with acute or convalescent COVID-19.

The genes are TRBV27 and TRBJ1-1, with TRBD1 as a possible D gene (5 bases). The germline V and J ends were trimmed by 3 bases and 5 bases, with 10 bases remaining between them. Per the germline V gene, CDR1 is MNHEY and CDR2 is SMNVEV (reference sequence). This CDR3 contains 13 residues. The CDR3 protein is CASSFLEGTEAFF. DNA of the CDR3: TGTGCCAGCAGTTTCCTGGAGGGGACTGAAGCTTTCTTT.

This chain joins TRBV6-1 and TRBJ1-4, with TRBD1 matching 9 bases. CDR1 and CDR2 (germline): MNHNS, SASEGT. The CDR3 covers 16 residues. Trimming took 1 base from V and 8 from J; bases not matched to a gene: 8. The CDR3 nucleotides are TGTGCCAGCAGTGAAGGCACAGGGGGCTCGGGGGAAAAACTGTTTTTT. It yields the protein CASSEGTGGSGEKLFF.

The V gene is TRBV14, the J gene TRBJ2-3; D possibly corresponds to TRBD2 (6 bases). The V end lost 1 base, the J end lost 4 bases, and 12 bases lay between the germline ends. CDR1 and CDR2 from the germline V gene are SGHDN and FVKESK. This CDR3 region has 15 residues. The CDR3 DNA reads TGTGCCAGCAGCCAAGCTCAGGGAGGTTCAGATACGCAGTATTTT. This translates into CASSQAQGGSDTQYF.

This clone was counted a few times. The V call is TRBV7-8, the J call TRBJ2-7, with D possibly TRBD2 on 5 matching bases. With 6 bases removed from V and 3 bases from J, the gap between germline ends came to 6 bases. From germline, CDR1 is SGHVS and CDR2 FQNEAQ. This CDR3 is 11 amino acids long. CDR3 DNA: TGTGCCAGCAGTGAGGGCTACGAGCAGTACTTC. This gives the protein CASSEGYEQYF.

The chain joins TRBV6-4 to TRBJ1-1; 7 nucleotides align to TRBD1. Germline CDR1 and CDR2: MRHNA and SNTAGT. With 5 bases clipped from V and 3 bases from J, the junction kept 3 bases outside the gene matches. The CDR3 has 13 amino acids. CDR3 coding DNA: TGTGCCAGCAGTTCAACAGGGGACACTGAAGCTTTCTTT. It translates to CASSSTGDTEAFF.